The clone carrying this T cell receptor beta chain has a handful of counts. The sample belongs to a study of identical twins. TCRdb fed the 5' RACE reads into MiXCR, producing one record per CDR3 protein. This sample yields fewer than 900,000 distinct CDR3 sequences, of which around 20% are seen a single time; about 4.5% belongs to the top ten. V lost 2 bases and J 8 bases, leaving 12 bases between the germline ends. Germline V gene sequence: CDR1 SEHNR, CDR2 FQNEAQ (reference sequence). The CDR3 runs 14 residues. These same data were also listed under a study on T cells expressing NK-cell markers.

The sample was PBMCs. This sequence originates from a woman aged 18 to 35 in good health. The chain is built from TRBV7-9 and TRBJ1-4; D is uncertain. The CDR3 loop is CASSLQGYGEKLFF. The CDR3 DNA reads as TGTGCCAGCAGCTTACAAGGGTACGGAGAAAAACTGTTTTTT.